Presented here are 4 T cell receptor beta chains from one specimen sequenced in a study of T cells in Graves' hyperthyroidism and ophthalmopathy. There were TCR beta CDR3 regions amplified from RNA transcripts. Using the HTBI primer set, a first-round RT-PCR was run on the TCR CDR3. One entry per CDR3 protein results from TCRdb running MiXCR on the multiplex PCR reads. This table has approximately 500,000 distinct CDR3 sequences, under 60% appearing once. Material for sequencing was peripheral blood or thyroid tissue (not recorded which). The receptors derive from a woman between 18 and 30 years old with Graves' hyperthyroidism.

This clonotype was recorded many times. The chain carries TRBV7-9 and TRBJ1-2; TRBD1 might be the D (5 bases). V was pared by 1 base and J by 3 bases, with 9 bases between. In germline, CDR1 is SEHNR, CDR2 FQNEAQ (reference sequence). CDR3 length: 14 amino acids. CDR3 bases: TGTGCCAGCAGCTTAGGGGGCACTGACTATGGCTACACCTTC. As protein: CASSLGGTDYGYTF.

This clonotype appeared many times. The V gene is TRBV25-1, the J gene TRBJ2-5; a possible D gene is TRBD2 (5 bases). Germline V gene data show CDR1 as MGHDK and CDR2 as SYGVNS. There are 15 residues in the CDR3. The V and J ends lost 3 bases and 7 bases respectively, with 18 bases between them. The CDR3 is CASSDIGDWEGTQYF. In DNA form, the CDR3 reads TGTGCCAGCAGTGATATCGGGGATTGGGAAGGGACCCAGTACTTC.

The gene calls are TRBV7-2 and TRBJ2-5; D may match TRBD1 or TRBD2 (6 bases each). Trimming left V 5 bases short and J 5 bases short, with 12 bases between. The CDR3 is 13 amino acids. The germline gives CDR1 SGHTA, CDR2 FQGNSA. The CDR3 region has the DNA TGTGCCAGCAGCGTAGGGGGGAGGGAGACCCAGTACTTC. Translation gives CASSVGGRETQYF.

A remark on this clonotype: It may be a read error: a sequence one base away is much more abundant. The chain combines TRBV7-2 with TRBJ2-5, with 9 bases lining up with TRBD1. CDR3 length equals 14 residues. Germline CDR1 SGHTA, CDR2 FQGNSA. In nucleotides, the CDR3 is TGTGCCGGCAGCGGGACAGGGTTGGGCGAGACCCAGTACTTC. Translation gives CAGSGTGLGETQYF.